These 19 T cell receptor beta chains were sequenced from one sample in a study of CD8+CD57+ T cells in acquired aplastic anemia. Sequenced patients had shown CD8+CD57+ cell expansion by flow cytometry. The template used for profiling TCR beta VDJ and CDR3 was genomic DNA. A single record per CDR3 protein comes from TCRdb applying MiXCR to the reads. The sample lists 160,000 or so distinct CDR3 sequences, around half occurring once. The sequenced material came from sorted CD4+, CD8+, or CD8+CD57+ T cells (not recorded which) from PBMCs. The origin of the receptors is a human donor with aplastic anemia.

V is TRBV4-1 and J is TRBJ2-7; a weak D match, TRBD2 (6 bases). The V gene lost 0 bases and the J gene lost 6 bases, with 18 bases spanning the gap. This CDR3 region has 16 residues. Germline V lookup: CDR1 MGHRA, CDR2 YSYEKL. The CDR3 is CASSQDQLGRRGEQYF. The CDR3 region has the DNA TGCGCCAGCAGCCAAGATCAGTTGGGACGGCGGGGCGAGCAGTACTTC.

This clonotype has a handful of counts. V and J are TRBV10-3 and TRBJ1-6; tentative D call: TRBD1 (5 bases). The germline V and J ends were trimmed by 8 bases and 0 bases, with 11 bases remaining between them. This CDR3 has 15 amino acids. Germline CDR1 reads ENHRY; CDR2 reads SYGVKD. CDR3 nucleotides: TGTGCCATCGCCGAGGACATCTCCTATAATTCACCCCTCCACTTT. Translated, it gives CAIAEDISYNSPLHF.

This clonotype has at least ten counts. This chain joins TRBV19 and TRBJ2-7; D possibly corresponds to TRBD1 (6 bases). Germline CDR1 LNHDA, CDR2 SQIVND (reference sequence). V lost 4 bases and J lost 5, with 15 bases in between. This CDR3 has 14 residues. The CDR3 bases are TGTGCCAGTAGTAGGGTCGGGGCAGGGGACGAGCAGTACTTC. As protein: CASSRVGAGDEQYF.

The gene calls are TRBV19 and TRBJ2-1; D tentatively reads TRBD1 or TRBD2 (6 bases each). Trimming cost V 8 bases and J 12 bases, with 29 bases left between them. This CDR3 has 16 amino acids. CDR1 is LNHDA and CDR2 is SQIVND in the germline V gene (reference sequence). The CDR3 DNA reads as TGTGCCAGTGAGGGGGTAGCGGCCCTCCTACAATTAGGGCAGTTCTTC. Protein sequence: CASEGVAALLQLGQFF.

V is TRBV20-1 and J is TRBJ2-7, with 11 bases fitting TRBD1. The CDR3 consists of 15 residues. Per germline, CDR1 DFQATT and CDR2 SNEGSKA (reference sequence). The J segment lost 6 bases and the V segment lost 3 bases, leaving 10 bases of the junction unmatched. CDR3 sequence reads: CSARDLGTGGREQYF. CDR3 coding DNA: TGCAGTGCTAGGGACTTAGGGACAGGGGGTCGCGAGCAGTACTTC.

This clonotype was observed once. As DNA, the CDR3 is TGCAGCGTTGTCAGGGGGCTTGAAGCTTTCTTT. Its protein is CSVVRGLEAFF. V gene TRBV29-1 combines with J gene TRBJ1-1; TRBD1 agrees at 8 bases. The V segment lost 4 bases and the J segment 7 bases; nucleotides outside the gene matches: 2. The CDR3 covers 11 residues. Germline V gene sequence: CDR1 SQVTM, CDR2 ANQGSEA. Together with reference TRBV29-1 and TRBJ1-1, the CDR3 gives the full variable domain: SAVISQKPSRDICQRGTSLTIQCQVDSQVTMMFWYRQQPGQSLTLIATANQGSEATYESGFVIDKFPISRPNLTFSTLTVSNMSPEDSSIYLCSVVRGLEAFFGQGTRLTVV.

This clonotype occurred many times. The chain is built from TRBV4-1 and TRBJ2-7; 8 nucleotides line up with TRBD2. The CDR3 consists of 14 residues. Germline trimming cut 2 bases from V and 5 bases from J; bases unmatched to any gene: 5. CDR1 is MGHRA, CDR2 YSYEKL, per germline. In nucleotides, the CDR3 is TGCGCCAGCAGCCAACCAGCGGGGGTAGACGAGCAGTACTTC. Translating gives CASSQPAGVDEQYF.

This clonotype was seen more than once but under ten times. The chain is built from TRBV5-1 and TRBJ2-1; TRBD2 matches at 7 bases. Per germline, CDR1 SGHRS and CDR2 YFSETQ. After removal of 0 bases from V and 3 bases from J, the junction contained 6 bases not matched to a gene. This CDR3 contains 16 residues. The CDR3 DNA is TGCGCCAGCAGCTTGGACCGGCTAGCGGACTACAATGAGCAGTTCTTC. Translated, it gives CASSLDRLADYNEQFF.

This clonotype was detected a few times. This rearrangement joins TRBV10-3 to TRBJ2-3, with D perhaps TRBD1 (5 bases). Trimming took off 5 bases at V and 2 bases at J, with 8 bases between the two ends. Germline V gene sequence: CDR1 ENHRY, CDR2 SYGVKD. The CDR3 runs to 13 residues. CDR3: CAISQGITDTQYF. CDR3 in DNA: TGTGCCATCAGTCAGGGTATCACAGATACGCAGTATTTT.

This sequence joins TRBV9 and TRBJ1-4, with D possibly TRBD1 on 6 matching bases. V was cut by 4 bases and J by 0 bases, with 7 bases left in between. The germline V gene encodes CDR1 SGDLS and CDR2 YYNGEE. The CDR3 has 14 amino acids. The CDR3 nucleotides are TGTGCCAGCAGCCGGGACACAACTAATGAAAAACTGTTTTTT. It is translated as CASSRDTTNEKLFF.

This chain joins TRBV3-1 and TRBJ2-5; possibly TRBD1 or TRBD2 for D (5 bases each). CDR1 is LGHDT, CDR2 YNNKEL, per germline (reference sequence). The CDR3 is made up of 18 amino acids. V lost 0 bases and J 6 bases, leaving 23 bases between the germline ends. CDR3 in DNA: TGTGCCAGCAGCCAAGACGGGGCGAACTGGCAGGGAGCCAAGACCCAGTACTTC. Amino acids: CASSQDGANWQGAKTQYF.

The chain uses TRBV2 and TRBJ2-7; TRBD2 is a possible D gene (6 bases). The ends were cut back, 8 bases at V and 3 bases at J, with 20 bases in the middle. This CDR3 region has 15 residues. The germline V gene encodes CDR1 SNHLY and CDR2 FYNNEI. CDR3 in DNA: TGTGCCAGCTCAGGAGTGGAGGGAAGGCTCTACGAGCAGTACTTC. It translates to CASSGVEGRLYEQYF.

The chain is built from TRBV19 and TRBJ1-1; 7 positions match TRBD1. The CDR3 consists of 16 residues. CDR1 LNHDA and CDR2 SQIVND come from the germline V gene (reference sequence). After removal of 7 bases from V and 3 bases from J, the junction contained 14 bases not matched to a gene. The CDR3 nucleotides read TGTGCCAGTACTAAGGGGGCAGGGGTGAAGGACACTGAAGCTTTCTTT. This codes for CASTKGAGVKDTEAFF.

The sample holds many counts of this clonotype. V is TRBV7-9 and J is TRBJ2-7; D is perhaps TRBD1 or TRBD2 (6 bases each). The CDR3 consists of 17 residues. From germline, CDR1 is SEHNR and CDR2 FQNEAQ (reference sequence). V lost 0 bases, J lost 4 bases, and 19 bases lay in between. CDR3 residues: CASSLAEGDVSLYEQYF. CDR3 DNA sequence: TGTGCCAGCAGCTTAGCGGAGGGGGACGTAAGCCTTTACGAGCAGTACTTC.

There are a few counts of this clonotype. The CDR3 protein is CASGPARSQGTDTQYF. CDR3 nucleotides: TGTGCTAGTGGTCCTGCAAGGAGTCAGGGCACAGATACGCAGTATTTT. The chain carries TRBV12-5 and TRBJ2-3, with no clear D. This CDR3 comprises 16 residues. Germline loops: CDR1 LGHNT, CDR2 FRNRAP. Trimming took 5 bases from V and 1 from J, leaving 16 bases between them.

This rearrangement joins TRBV11-1 to TRBJ2-7; D assignment may be TRBD1 or TRBD2 (5 bases each). The CDR3 spans 14 residues. Germline V gene data show CDR1 as SGHAT and CDR2 as FQDESV (reference sequence). V lost 0 bases and J 10 bases, leaving 16 bases between the germline ends. The CDR3 coding sequence is TGTGCCAGCAGCTTAGCAGGTGGGGGTTTCGAACAGTACTTC. This encodes CASSLAGGGFEQYF. Filled out from reference TRBV11-1 and TRBJ2-7, the complete variable domain reads EAEVAQSPRYKITEKSQAVAFWCDPISGHATLYWYRQILGQGPELLVQFQDESVVDDSQLPKDRFSAERLKGVDSTLKIQPAELGDSAMYLCASSLAGGGFEQYFGPGTRLTVT.

The table lists this clonotype with many counts. This chain links TRBV20-1 with TRBJ2-1, with D possibly TRBD2 on 6 matching bases. Trimming took 6 bases from V and 8 from J, leaving 11 bases between them. Germline assignment: CDR1 DFQATT and CDR2 SNEGSKA (reference sequence). The CDR3 runs 11 residues. CDR3 in amino acids: CSARLVDEQFF. CDR3 sequence (DNA): TGCAGTGCCAGACTAGTCGATGAGCAGTTCTTC.

V and J are TRBV9 and TRBJ2-3; TRBD2 is a possible D gene (5 bases). This CDR3 spans 15 amino acids. The V gene lost 4 bases and the J gene lost 6 bases, with 18 bases spanning the gap. The V gene's germline CDR1 is SGDLS and CDR2 YYNGEE. This CDR3 is CASSPPAGQWDTQYF. The DNA for the CDR3 is TGTGCCAGCAGCCCCCCGGCGGGCCAGTGGGATACGCAGTATTTT.

This clonotype was counted once. The chain uses TRBV5-1 and TRBJ2-7; TRBD2 matches 10 bases. With V trimmed by 2 bases and J by 6 bases, 8 bases remained unmatched. The germline gives CDR1 SGHRS, CDR2 YFSETQ. This CDR3 contains 15 residues. The CDR3 is CASSFGSGGLIEQYF. Here the CDR3 DNA reads TGCGCCAGCAGCTTCGGTAGCGGGGGGCTGATCGAGCAGTACTTC.